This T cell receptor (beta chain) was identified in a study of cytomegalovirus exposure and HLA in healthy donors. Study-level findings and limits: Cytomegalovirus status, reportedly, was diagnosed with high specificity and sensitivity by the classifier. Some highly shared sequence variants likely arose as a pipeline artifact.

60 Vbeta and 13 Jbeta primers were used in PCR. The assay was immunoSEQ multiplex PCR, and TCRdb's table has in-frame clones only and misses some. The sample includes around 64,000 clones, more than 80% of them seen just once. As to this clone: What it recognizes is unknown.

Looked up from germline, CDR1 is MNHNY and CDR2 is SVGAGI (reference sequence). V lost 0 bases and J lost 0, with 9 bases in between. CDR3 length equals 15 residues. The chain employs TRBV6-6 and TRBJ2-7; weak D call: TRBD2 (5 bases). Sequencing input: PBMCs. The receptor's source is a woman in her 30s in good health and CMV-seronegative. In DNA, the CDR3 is TGTGCCAGCAGTTACTCAAGCGGCGTCTCCTACGAGCAGTACTTC. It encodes CASSYSSGVSYEQYF.